The 13 T cell receptor beta chains below come from one sample, sequenced in a study of T cells in Graves' hyperthyroidism and ophthalmopathy (dated by TCRdb to about 2019). To prepare the library, multiplex PCR was applied. The sequencer listed for this sample is Illumina HiSeq 2000. The TCR beta CDR3 regions were amplified from the RNA transcripts. The first round of RT-PCR for the TCR CDR3 was performed with the HTBI primer set and the Qiagen OneStep RT-PCR kit. TCRdb itself trimmed the public reads at Q25 with fastp, ran MiXCR and retained productive beta chains. A single entry per CDR3 protein holds the most common genes and DNA from its merged rows. Recorded for this sample are about 260,000 distinct CDR3 sequences; around 15% of them occurred a single time. Under 35% of the sample rests with the top ten. Source material: blood. These receptors came from a woman in her late teens or twenties with Graves' ophthalmopathy.

This clonotype came up a few times. V gene TRBV12-3 or TRBV12-4 combines with J gene TRBJ2-1; 14 bases match TRBD2. Unmatched junction bases numbered 5, after V lost 3 bases and J lost 4 bases. The CDR3 is 17 amino acids. CDR3 residues: CASSFATSGGDYNEQFF. The CDR3 region has the DNA TGTGCCAGCAGTTTCGCGACTAGCGGGGGGGATTACAATGAGCAGTTCTTC.

This clonotype was observed a single time. The V gene is TRBV10-3, the J gene TRBJ2-5, with 11 bases fitting TRBD2. CDR1 ENHRY and CDR2 SYGVKD come from the germline V gene. V shed 10 bases, J shed 5 bases, and the junction held 9 bases outside the gene matches. The CDR3 is 14 residues long. The CDR3 DNA follows: TGTGCCACCCAGGCTAGCGGGGGGTTGGAGACCCAGTACTTC. Translating it yields CATQASGGLETQYF.

The chain has TRBV9 and TRBJ1-1; D may be TRBD1 (5 bases). Trimming took 0 bases from V and 5 from J, leaving 11 bases between them. CDR3 size: 14 residues. Per the germline V gene, CDR1 is SGDLS and CDR2 is YYNGEE. CDR3 sequence (DNA): TGTGCCAGCAGCGTAGGGGCAGGGAGGACTGAAGCTTTCTTT. The encoded protein is CASSVGAGRTEAFF. The full variable domain, in which reference TRBV9 and TRBJ1-1 provide the parts outside the CDR3, is DSGVTQTPKHLITATGQRVTLRCSPRSGDLSVYWYQQSLDQGLQFLIQYYNGEERAKGNILERFSAQQFPDLHSELNLSSLELGDSALYFCASSVGAGRTEAFFGQGTRLTVV.

Points on this clonotype: Being one base from a much bigger clone, this may be a read error. The chain has TRBV20-1 and TRBJ2-3; either TRBD1 or TRBD2 may fit D (5 bases each). The CDR3 loop spans 17 amino acids. Looked up from germline, CDR1 is DFQATT and CDR2 is SNEGSKA (reference sequence). CDR3: CSAPRGVSSLSTDTRYF. CDR3 DNA sequence: TGCAGTGCCCCGAGGGGTGTTAGCTCCCTCAGCACAGATACGCGGTATTTT.

This chain links TRBV19 with TRBJ2-1; D tentatively fits TRBD1 or TRBD2 (6 bases each). The CDR3 is 17 amino acids. Looked up from germline, CDR1 is LNHDA and CDR2 is SQIVND (reference sequence). V was cut by 5 bases and J by 0 bases, with 17 bases left in between. CDR3 coding DNA: TGTGCCAGTAGTCTCAGGGGACTCGGGAGCTCCTACAATGAGCAGTTCTTC. It specifies CASSLRGLGSSYNEQFF.

This clonotype has ten or more counts. The genes are TRBV7-8 and TRBJ2-7; TRBD2 is a possible D gene (6 bases). V lost 2 bases and J lost 7, with 18 bases in between. Germline values: CDR1 SGHVS, CDR2 FQNEAQ. The CDR3 has 15 amino acids. The CDR3, as DNA: TGTGCCAGCAGCTTAAAATTGGGGGGTTTGGGGGAGCAGTACTTC. It codes for CASSLKLGGLGEQYF. Drawing the rest from reference TRBV7-8 and TRBJ2-7, the complete variable domain is GAGVSQSPRYKVAKRGQDVALRCDPISGHVSLFWYQQALGQGPEFLTYFQNEAQLDKSGLPSDRFFAERPEGSVSTLKIQRTQQEDSAVYLCASSLKLGGLGEQYFGPGTRLTVT.

The chain has TRBV7-2 and TRBJ1-2, with D hard to call. V was shortened by 3 bases and J by 5 bases, with 19 bases between the two germline ends. This CDR3 contains 16 residues. CDR1 and CDR2 from the germline V gene are SGHTA and FQGNSA. As DNA, the CDR3 is TGTGCCAGCAGCTTTTGGAGTCCGGATCCACGATATGGCTACACCTTC. It encodes CASSFWSPDPRYGYTF.

This clonotype was seen many times. J is TRBJ2-3 and V is TRBV29-1, with 11 bases that match TRBD2. V shed 4 bases, J shed 4 bases, and the junction held 10 bases outside the gene matches. This CDR3 region has 16 residues. The germline V gene has CDR1 SQVTM and CDR2 ANQGSEA. Written as DNA, the CDR3 is TGCAGCGTTGGGTTAGCGGGAGGGCCATGGGCAGATACGCAGTATTTT. Translated: CSVGLAGGPWADTQYF.

As regards this clonotype: Given a much more abundant clone one base away, this may be a read error. The chain couples TRBV5-6 to TRBJ2-7; TRBD2 matches 11 bases. With V trimmed by 4 bases and J by 7 bases, 13 bases remained unmatched. The germline V gene has CDR1 SGHDT and CDR2 YYEEEE. The CDR3 extends over 16 amino acids. The CDR3 loop is CASSDFFPGLAVEQYF. The CDR3 DNA reads TGTGCCAGCAGCGACTTCTTCCCGGGACTAGCGGTTGAGCAGTACTTC.

The sample holds many counts of this clonotype. The chain is built from TRBV11-2 and TRBJ1-4; no clear D. Trimming cost V 4 bases and J 8 bases, with 14 bases left between them. CDR1 and CDR2 (germline): SGHAT, FQNNGV. The CDR3 is made up of 14 amino acids. The CDR3 region is CASSSIGVREKLFF. The CDR3 bases are TGTGCCAGCAGCTCAATTGGCGTCAGAGAAAAACTGTTTTTT.

This clonotype was detected many times. The V call is TRBV5-1, the J call TRBJ2-5, with 8 bases that match TRBD1. The CDR3 is 15 amino acids. V lost 4 bases, J lost 2 bases, and 7 bases stayed unmatched. CDR1 SGHRS and CDR2 YFSETQ come from the germline V gene. The CDR3 loop reads CASSPDRVGQETQYF. The CDR3 nucleotides are TGCGCCAGCAGCCCGGACAGGGTGGGACAAGAGACCCAGTACTTC. The full variable domain, with the rest looked up from reference TRBV5-1 and TRBJ2-5, is KAGVTQTPRYLIKTRGQQVTLSCSPISGHRSVSWYQQTPGQGLQFLFEYFSETQRNKGNFPGRFSGRQFSNSRSEMNVSTLELGDSALYLCASSPDRVGQETQYFGPGTRLLVL.

This clonotype was counted a single time. V is TRBV29-1 and J is TRBJ2-1, with TRBD2 matching 13 bases. The CDR3 runs 19 residues. Germline V gives CDR1 SQVTM, CDR2 ANQGSEA. V lost 6 bases and J lost 0; bases outside the gene matches: 14. The CDR3 nucleotides are TGCAGCGTCTCCTACCCCGGGACTAGCGGGAAGAGCTCCTACAATGAGCAGTTCTTC. Its protein product is CSVSYPGTSGKSSYNEQFF.

V gene TRBV5-1 combines with J gene TRBJ2-7; D possibly corresponds to TRBD2 (6 bases). CDR1 and CDR2 from the germline V gene are SGHRS and YFSETQ. Between the trimmed V and J ends, which lost 3 bases and 7 bases, there was a span of 20 bases. The CDR3 is made up of 15 amino acids. In DNA, the CDR3 is TGCGCCAGCAGCTCCCTTGGGGACTCCGGAGGGGAGCAGTACTTC. Amino acid sequence: CASSSLGDSGGEQYF.